The 15 T cell receptor beta chains below come from one sample, sequenced in a study of prognosis after radiotherapy for stage I lung cancer. Researchers used two-round multiplex PCR to amplify TCR beta CDR3 starting from genomic DNA. Primers (each specific to one TRBV or TRBJ gene) were used in first-round PCR. In TCRdb, the multiplex PCR reads were re-called with MiXCR into one record per CDR3 protein. The top ten clones hold roughly 14% of a sample with roughly 30,000 distinct CDR3 sequences, around two fifths of them seen once. Specimen: PBMCs, collected before or after stereotactic body radiation therapy (not recorded which). The receptors shown here come from a donor over 45 with non-small cell lung cancer.

By sample fraction, this clonotype is medium-sized. The V call is TRBV12-3 or TRBV12-4, the J call TRBJ2-7, with a weak D call TRBD2 (6 bases). V lost 1 base, J lost 7 bases, and 11 bases lay in between. The CDR3 is 13 residues long. The CDR3 protein is CASSLGSRGEQYF. CDR3 DNA sequence: TGTGCCAGCAGTTTAGGAAGTCGGGGGGAGCAGTACTTC.

There are many counts of this clonotype. The rearrangement uses TRBV6-1 and TRBJ1-1, with 9 bases that match TRBD1. The CDR3 runs 15 residues. The J segment lost 5 bases and the V segment lost 5 bases, leaving 9 bases of the junction unmatched. Looked up from germline, CDR1 is MNHNS and CDR2 is SASEGT. This CDR3 reads CASSPSGQGWTEAFF. For the CDR3, the DNA is TGTGCCAGCAGTCCTTCTGGACAGGGGTGGACTGAAGCTTTCTTT.

In this sample, this clonotype turned up once. The junction departs from germline at one end; a sequencing error may be responsible. This chain connects TRBV6-5 to TRBJ2-2, with unresolved D. The CDR3 loop spans 13 amino acids. Germline assignment: CDR1 MNHEY and CDR2 SVGAGI. CDR3 sequence (DNA): TGTGCCAGCAGTTCCCCCTTTACCCCGGAGCTTTTTTTT. Amino acids: CASSSPFTPELFF.

As regards this clonotype: Relative to the germline gene, one junction end is altered; a read error may explain this. The chain joins TRBV2 to TRBJ1-1, with D hard to call. The CDR3 length is 15 residues. Germline assignment: CDR1 SNHLY and CDR2 FYNNEI. The CDR3: CAGSADRWENTEAFF. CDR3 coding DNA: TGTGCCGGCAGTGCCGACCGGTGGGAGAACACTGAAGCTTTCTTT. Looking up the rest from reference TRBV2 and TRBJ1-1 gives the full variable domain: EPEVTQTPSHQVTQMGQEVILRCVPISNHLYFYWYRQILGQKVEFLVSFYNNEISEKSEIFDDQFSVERPDGSNFTLKIRSTKLEDSAMYFCAGSADRWENTEAFFGQGTRLTVV.

This clonotype has at least ten counts. V usage is TRBV20-1 and J usage is TRBJ2-1; 7 bases are shared with TRBD2. Germline V gene lookup returns CDR1 DFQATT and CDR2 SNEGSKA (reference sequence). The trim removed 6 bases at V and 5 bases at J, leaving 4 bases unmatched. CDR3 length equals 12 residues. This chain's CDR3 is CSARTRDNEQFF. In nucleotides, the CDR3 is TGCAGTGCCCGGACTAGAGACAATGAGCAGTTCTTC.

The sample holds one count of this clonotype. The chain employs TRBV6-5 and TRBJ2-3; TRBD2 matches 12 bases. This CDR3 spans 17 amino acids. From germline, CDR1 is MNHEY and CDR2 SVGAGI. Unmatched junction bases numbered 4, after V lost 2 bases and J lost 1 base. The CDR3 DNA reads as TGTGCCAGCAGTTACCAGTGGACTAGCGGGGGCACAGATACGCAGTATTTT. Its protein product is CASSYQWTSGGTDTQYF.

In regard to this clonotype: Mismatch with germline at one junction end may stem from a read error. V is TRBV9 and J is TRBJ2-7, with 8 bases matching TRBD1. Germline CDR1 reads SGDLS; CDR2 reads YYNGEE. This CDR3 region has 14 residues. CDR3 DNA sequence: TGTGCCAACAGCATAGGGACAGGAACCTACGAGCAGTACTTC. Amino acid sequence: CANSIGTGTYEQYF.

This clonotype was counted many times. The CDR3 region is CASSSRTSGRDEQFF. The CDR3 region has the DNA TGTGCCAGCAGCTCAAGGACTAGCGGGAGAGATGAGCAGTTCTTC. The V and J genes are TRBV11-3 and TRBJ2-1; 13 bases align to TRBD2. This CDR3 is 15 amino acids long. Germline CDR1 SGHNT, CDR2 YENEEA. J lost 8 bases, V lost 4 bases, and 5 bases had no gene match.

V gene TRBV28 combines with J gene TRBJ2-7; a possible D gene is TRBD2 (6 bases). The CDR3 loop spans 14 amino acids. V lost 7 bases and J 1 base, leaving 14 bases between the germline ends. Germline V gives CDR1 MDHEN, CDR2 SYDVKM. The CDR3 is CASTLGGSSYEQYF. DNA for the CDR3: TGTGCCAGCACCCTCGGGGGAAGTTCCTACGAGCAGTACTTC.

This clonotype turned up a few times. With only one base between it and a far larger clone, this is likely a read error. The gene calls are TRBV6-1 and TRBJ2-7; 7 bases agree with TRBD1. Looked up from germline, CDR1 is MNHNS and CDR2 is SASEGT. The CDR3 spans 14 residues. V shed 7 bases and J 0 bases; nucleotides not matched to a gene: 6. CDR3 loop: CASILQGSSYEQYF. The CDR3 nucleotides read TGTGCCAGCATTTTACAGGGGAGCTCCTACGAGCAGTACTTC.

The chain has TRBV20-1 and TRBJ1-3, with 9 bases aligning to TRBD1. This CDR3 is 17 amino acids long. Germline lookup yields CDR1 DFQATT and CDR2 SNEGSKA (reference sequence). V shed 5 bases and J 0 bases; nucleotides not matched to a gene: 11. The CDR3 loop reads CSASGTGPRTSGNTIYF. CDR3 DNA sequence: TGCAGTGCTTCCGGGACAGGGCCCCGCACCTCTGGAAACACCATATATTTT.

The chain joins TRBV12-3 or TRBV12-4 to TRBJ1-5, with 7 bases identical to TRBD1. V lost 5 bases, J lost 1 base, and 11 bases stayed unmatched. This CDR3 spans 17 amino acids. The CDR3 region has the DNA TGTGCCAGCAGTACCGCCCAGGGACAGCTCAGCAATCAGCCCCAGCATTTT. Amino acids: CASSTAQGQLSNQPQHF.

This clonotype was seen at least ten times. This chain connects TRBV10-2 to TRBJ1-1; tentative D call: TRBD1 (6 bases). Looked up from germline, CDR1 is WSHSY and CDR2 is SAAADI. Trimming pared 2 bases from V and 3 bases from J, leaving 10 bases between. The CDR3 sequence is 14 residues long. Here the CDR3 reads CASSEGGQDTEAFF. CDR3 DNA sequence: TGCGCCAGCAGTGAGGGGGGGCAGGACACTGAAGCTTTCTTT.

The V gene is TRBV20-1, the J gene TRBJ1-6; D might be TRBD1 (6 bases). V was clipped by 6 bases and J by 0 bases, with 15 bases between them. Germline V gene sequence: CDR1 DFQATT, CDR2 SNEGSKA (reference sequence). The CDR3 is 16 residues long. DNA for the CDR3: TGCAGTGCCCGATTCGGGGGGCCCTCCTATAATTCACCCCTCCACTTT. It codes for CSARFGGPSYNSPLHF.

A note on this clonotype: This may be a read error: a much more frequent sequence differs by one nucleotide. Because it lacks the conserved phenylalanine or tryptophan at the end, this CDR3 is likely a read error. J is TRBJ2-4 and V is TRBV4-1, with TRBD2 matching 14 bases. This CDR3 has 21 amino acids. Germline V lookup: CDR1 MGHRA, CDR2 YSYEKL. After removal of 0 bases from V and 1 base from J, the junction contained 11 bases not matched to a gene. This CDR3 reads CASSQDISGTSGRGAKNIQYL. CDR3 DNA: TGCGCCAGCAGCCAAGATATTTCCGGGACTAGCGGGAGAGGGGCCAAAAACATTCAGTACTTA.